This is a list of T cell receptor beta chains from one sample in a study of graft-versus-host responses after intestinal transplantation. Sequencing was performed with immunoSEQ multiplex PCR; in TCRdb, only in-frame clones are kept and a portion is missing. The sample carries about 59,000 clones, around 93% recorded once. The antigens for these receptors are not known. The material sequenced was unstimulated CD4+ T cells sorted from spleen or lymph node cells, taken before transplant. The receptors shown here come from a human donor who was the organ donor for an intestinal transplant. Both conserved end residues are part of each CDR3. The D gene is left open where the match is weak. Only part of the rows carry a size: once, few, many, or a class if the clone is expanded.

TRBV4-2	TRBJ1-4	NA	NA	TGTGCCAGCAGCCAAGAAGGATCCGCCCGGCAGGAAGAAAAACTGTTTTTT	CASSQEGSARQEEKLFF
TRBV29-1	TRBJ2-5	NA	NA	TGCAGCGTTAAAGGGACTGGCGGGACCCAGTACTTC	CSVKGTGGTQYF
TRBV7-2	TRBJ1-2	NA	TRBD1	TGTGCCAGCAGCCTAGACAGGGAGGGCTACACCTTC	CASSLDREGYTF
TRBV4-2	TRBJ2-7	NA	NA	TGTGCCAGCAGCCAAACTGGCAGGGGGGTGAAGGTTCTCGAGCAGTACTTC	CASSQTGRGVKVLEQYF
TRBV29-1	TRBJ1-1	NA	TRBD1	TGCAGCGCCGGACAGGGTGGGGCCACTGAAGCTTTCTTT	CSAGQGGATEAFF
TRBV7-9	TRBJ2-7	NA	NA	TGTGCCAGCAGCTTAGGCACTAAGGGGAGCGAGCAGTACTTC	CASSLGTKGSEQYF
TRBV5-5	TRBJ2-5	NA	NA	TGTGCCAGCAGCTTGATTTTGCCTGCGGAGACCCAGTACTTC	CASSLILPAETQYF
TRBV11-2	TRBJ2-3	NA	TRBD2	TGTGCCAGCAGCTACACTAGCGGGGGAGCAGCGGATACGCAGTATTTT	CASSYTSGGAADTQYF
TRBV5-1	TRBJ2-3	NA	TRBD2	TGCGCCAGCAGCTTGAAGGCTAGCGGGGGATACACAGATACGCAGTATTTT	CASSLKASGGYTDTQYF
TRBV11-3	TRBJ2-2	NA	NA	TGTGCCAGCAGCTCAGCAAGGGATGGGGAGCTGTTTTTT	CASSSARDGELFF
TRBV7-2	TRBJ2-5	NA	NA	TGTGCCAGCAGCGTCCGGGACCCCGAGGAGACCCAGTACTTC	CASSVRDPEETQYF
TRBV9	TRBJ1-1	NA	TRBD1	TGTGCCAGCAGCGCACTAACTAAACGTTCCGGGACAGGGGGCGATGAAGCTTTCTTT	CASSALTKRSGTGGDEAFF
TRBV10-2	TRBJ1-1	NA	NA	TGCGCCAGCAGTGGGGGCCTGAACACTGAAGCTTTCTTT	CASSGGLNTEAFF
TRBV21-1	TRBJ1-2	NA	NA	TGTGCCAGCAGCAAAGGGGACAGGGAATTTAACTATGGCTACACCTTC	CASSKGDREFNYGYTF
TRBV5-6	TRBJ2-7	once	TRBD1	TGTGCCAGCAGCTTAGTCCGGGACAGGGCTTACGAGCAGTACTTC	CASSLVRDRAYEQYF
TRBV11-2	TRBJ2-7	once	NA	TGTGCCAGCAGCTTACGTCGAGGGAAGGTCCCCCCCGAGCAGTACTTC	CASSLRRGKVPPEQYF
TRBV7-9	TRBJ2-5	NA	TRBD2	TGTGCCAGCAGCTCGGGGGGCCAAGAGACCCAGTACTTC	CASSSGGQETQYF
TRBV2	TRBJ2-3	NA	TRBD1	TGTGCCAGCAGTCCCAGACAGGGGGCTGGCACAGATACGCAGTATTTT	CASSPRQGAGTDTQYF
TRBV29-1	TRBJ2-6	NA	TRBD1	TGCAGCGTGGGACAGGGAAAATCTGGGGCCAACGTCCTGACTTTC	CSVGQGKSGANVLTF
TRBV7-2	TRBJ2-7	NA	NA	TGTGCCAGCAGCTTACGACAGACCTACGAGCAGTACTTC	CASSLRQTYEQYF
TRBV7-2	TRBJ2-1	NA	NA	TGTGCCAGCAGCTTAGTCCGGAAACATGAGCAGTTCTTC	CASSLVRKHEQFF
TRBV6-6	TRBJ1-5	NA	NA	TGTGCCAGCAGGGGCGCTGGGATTAGCAATCAGCCCCAGCATTTT	CASRGAGISNQPQHF
TRBV11-2	TRBJ1-3	NA	TRBD1	TGTGCCAGCAGCCCGAGGACAGGGAAAGGAAACACCATATATTTT	CASSPRTGKGNTIYF
TRBV19	TRBJ1-5	NA	NA	TGTGCCAGTAGTATTACGGGGGGGGGCAATCAGCCCCAGCATTTT	CASSITGGGNQPQHF
TRBV11-3	TRBJ1-1	NA	NA	TGTGCCAGCCCTCGGGGTGTAGATTCAGCTTTCTTT	CASPRGVDSAFF
TRBV5-6	TRBJ2-5	NA	TRBD2	TGTGCCAGCAGCCCTCGACTAGCGGGCCCAGAGACCCAGTACTTC	CASSPRLAGPETQYF
TRBV5-1	TRBJ1-2	NA	NA	TGCGCCAGCAGCCGAACCAGTGAGGGGGGAGACTATGGCTACACCTTC	CASSRTSEGGDYGYTF
TRBV7-2	TRBJ2-3	NA	NA	TGTGCCAGCAGGCGAGAAGGGGGGGGCACAGATACGCAGTATTTT	CASRREGGGTDTQYF
TRBV9	TRBJ1-2	NA	TRBD1	TGTGCCAGCAGCCGACAGGGTGCGCCTGGGGGCTACACCTTC	CASSRQGAPGGYTF
TRBV18	TRBJ1-6	NA	NA	TGTGCCAGCTCACAGAGCGGGGATTCACCCCTCCACTTT	CASSQSGDSPLHF